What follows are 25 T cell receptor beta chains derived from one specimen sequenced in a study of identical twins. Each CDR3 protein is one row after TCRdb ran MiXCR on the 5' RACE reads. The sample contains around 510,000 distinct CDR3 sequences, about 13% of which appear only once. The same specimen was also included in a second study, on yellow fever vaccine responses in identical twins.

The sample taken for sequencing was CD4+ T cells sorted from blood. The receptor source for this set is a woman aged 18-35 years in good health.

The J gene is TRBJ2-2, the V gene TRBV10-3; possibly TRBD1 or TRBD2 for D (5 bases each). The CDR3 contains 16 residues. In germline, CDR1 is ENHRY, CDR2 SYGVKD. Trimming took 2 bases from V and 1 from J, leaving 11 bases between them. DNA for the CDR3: TGTGCCATCAGTGAGCGGGACCCCGAGAACACCGGGGAGCTGTTTTTT. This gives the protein CAISERDPENTGELFF.

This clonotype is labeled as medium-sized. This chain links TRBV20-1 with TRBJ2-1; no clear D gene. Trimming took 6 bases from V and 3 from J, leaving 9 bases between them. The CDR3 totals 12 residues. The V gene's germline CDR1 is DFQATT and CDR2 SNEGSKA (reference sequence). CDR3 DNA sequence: TGCAGTGCCTCAACCTACTACAATGAGCAGTTCTTC. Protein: CSASTYYNEQFF.

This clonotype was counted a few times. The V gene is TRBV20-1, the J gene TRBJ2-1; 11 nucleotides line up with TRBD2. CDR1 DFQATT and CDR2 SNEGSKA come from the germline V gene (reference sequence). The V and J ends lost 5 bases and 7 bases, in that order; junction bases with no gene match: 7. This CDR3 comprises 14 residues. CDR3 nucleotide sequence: TGCAGTGCTGAAACTAGCGGGAGTGGGAATGAGCAGTTCTTC. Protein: CSAETSGSGNEQFF.

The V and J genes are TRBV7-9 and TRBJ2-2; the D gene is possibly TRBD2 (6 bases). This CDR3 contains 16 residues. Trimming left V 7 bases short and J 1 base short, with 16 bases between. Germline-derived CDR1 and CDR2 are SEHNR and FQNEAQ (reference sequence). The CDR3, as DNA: TGTGCCAGCACTACGACCGGGACTGTGAACACCGGGGAGCTGTTTTTT. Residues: CASTTTGTVNTGELFF.

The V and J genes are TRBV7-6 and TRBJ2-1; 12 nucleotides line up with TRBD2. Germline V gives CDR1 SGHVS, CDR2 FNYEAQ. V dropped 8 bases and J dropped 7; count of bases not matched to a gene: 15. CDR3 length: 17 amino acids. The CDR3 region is CASERLATTSGGNEQFF. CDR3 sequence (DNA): TGTGCCAGCGAGCGGCTAGCAACGACTAGCGGGGGTAATGAGCAGTTCTTC.

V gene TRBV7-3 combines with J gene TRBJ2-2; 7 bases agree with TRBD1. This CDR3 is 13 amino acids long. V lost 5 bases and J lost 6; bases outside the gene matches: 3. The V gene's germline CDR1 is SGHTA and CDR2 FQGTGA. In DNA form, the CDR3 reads TGTGCCAGCAGCGCACAGGGGCCCGGGGAGCTGTTTTTT. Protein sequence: CASSAQGPGELFF.

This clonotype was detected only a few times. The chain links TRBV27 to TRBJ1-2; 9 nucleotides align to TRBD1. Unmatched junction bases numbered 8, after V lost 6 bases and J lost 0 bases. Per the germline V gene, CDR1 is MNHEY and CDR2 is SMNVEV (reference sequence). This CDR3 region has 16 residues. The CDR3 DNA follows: TGTGCCAGCAGGGCCGGGACAGGGACAGCTAACTATGGCTACACCTTC. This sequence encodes CASRAGTGTANYGYTF.

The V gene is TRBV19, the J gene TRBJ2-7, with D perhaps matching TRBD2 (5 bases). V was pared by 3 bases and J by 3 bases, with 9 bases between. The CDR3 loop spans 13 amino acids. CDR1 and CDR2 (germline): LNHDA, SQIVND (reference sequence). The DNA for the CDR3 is TGTGCCAGTAGTATTAAGCGGAACTACGAGCAGTACTTC. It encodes CASSIKRNYEQYF.

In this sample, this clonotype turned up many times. DNA of the CDR3: TGTGCCACCAGCAGAGATCTAGGGGAAGAGACCCAGTACTTC. This codes for CATSRDLGEETQYF. The chain uses TRBV15 and TRBJ2-5, with a weak D call TRBD1 (5 bases). Looked up from germline, CDR1 is LNHNV and CDR2 is YYDKDF (reference sequence). With 0 bases removed from V and 3 bases from J, the gap between germline ends came to 8 bases. The CDR3 covers 14 residues.

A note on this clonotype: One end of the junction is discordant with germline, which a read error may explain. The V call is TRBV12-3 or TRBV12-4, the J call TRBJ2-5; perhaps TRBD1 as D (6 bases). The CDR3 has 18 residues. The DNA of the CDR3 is TGTGCCCGCAGTCCCAACCCAGGGACACAAGTTGGGAGAGAGACCCAGTACTTC. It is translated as CARSPNPGTQVGRETQYF.

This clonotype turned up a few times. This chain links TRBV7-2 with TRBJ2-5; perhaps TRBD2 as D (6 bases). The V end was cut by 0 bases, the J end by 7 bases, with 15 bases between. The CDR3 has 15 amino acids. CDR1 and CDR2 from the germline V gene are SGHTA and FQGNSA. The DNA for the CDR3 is TGTGCCAGCAGCTTAGCCCCGGGAGCGAAGGGGACCCAGTACTTC. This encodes CASSLAPGAKGTQYF.

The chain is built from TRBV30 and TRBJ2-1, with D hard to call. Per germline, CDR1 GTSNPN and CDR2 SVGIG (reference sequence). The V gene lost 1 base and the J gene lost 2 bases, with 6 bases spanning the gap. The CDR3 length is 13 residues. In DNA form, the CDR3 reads TGTGCCTGGAGTGCAGGTGCCTACAATGAGCAGTTCTTC. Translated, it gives CAWSAGAYNEQFF.

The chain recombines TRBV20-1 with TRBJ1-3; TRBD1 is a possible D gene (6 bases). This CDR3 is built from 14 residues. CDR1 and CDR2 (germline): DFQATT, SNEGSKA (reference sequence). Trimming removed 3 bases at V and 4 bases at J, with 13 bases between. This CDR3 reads CSASGQPSGNTIYF. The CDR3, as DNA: TGCAGTGCTAGTGGACAGCCAAGCGGAAACACCATATATTTT.

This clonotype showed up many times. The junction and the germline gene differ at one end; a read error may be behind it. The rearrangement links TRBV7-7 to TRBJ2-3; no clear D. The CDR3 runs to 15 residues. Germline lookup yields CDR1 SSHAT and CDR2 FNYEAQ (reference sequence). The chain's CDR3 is CASSLGASEGDTQYF. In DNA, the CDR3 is TGTGCTAGCAGCTTAGGTGCTTCGGAAGGGGATACGCAGTATTTT. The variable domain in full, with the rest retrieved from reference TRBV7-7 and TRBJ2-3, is GAGVSQSPRYKVTKRGQDVTLRCDPISSHATLYWYQQALGQGPEFLTYFNYEAQPDKSGLPSDRFSAERPEGSISTLTIQRTEQRDSAMYRCASSLGASEGDTQYFGPGTRLTVL.

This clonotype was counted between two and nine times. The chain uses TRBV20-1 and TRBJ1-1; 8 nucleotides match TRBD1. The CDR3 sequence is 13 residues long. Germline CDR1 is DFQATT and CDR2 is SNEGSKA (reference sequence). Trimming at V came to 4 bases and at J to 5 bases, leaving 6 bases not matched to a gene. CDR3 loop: CSATGGGGTEAFF. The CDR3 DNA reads TGCAGTGCTACAGGGGGCGGAGGTACTGAAGCTTTCTTT.

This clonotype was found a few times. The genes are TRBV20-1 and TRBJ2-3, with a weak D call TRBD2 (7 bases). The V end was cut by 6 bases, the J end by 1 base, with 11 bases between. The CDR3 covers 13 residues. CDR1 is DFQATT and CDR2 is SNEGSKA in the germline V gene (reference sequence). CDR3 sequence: CSAEGGGTDTQYF. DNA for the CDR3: TGCAGTGCCGAGGGGGGGGGCACAGATACGCAGTATTTT.

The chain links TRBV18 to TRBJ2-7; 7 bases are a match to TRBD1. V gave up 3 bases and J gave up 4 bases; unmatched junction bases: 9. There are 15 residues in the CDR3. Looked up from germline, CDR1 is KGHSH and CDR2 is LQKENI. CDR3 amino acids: CASSPEAGGSYEQYF. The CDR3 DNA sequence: TGTGCCAGCTCACCCGAGGCAGGGGGTTCTTACGAGCAGTACTTC. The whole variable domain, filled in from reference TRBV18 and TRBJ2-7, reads NAGVMQNPRHLVRRRGQEARLRCSPMKGHSHVYWYRQLPEEGLKFMVYLQKENIIDESGMPKERFSAEFPKEGPSILRIQQVVRGDSAAYFCASSPEAGGSYEQYFGPGTRLTVT.

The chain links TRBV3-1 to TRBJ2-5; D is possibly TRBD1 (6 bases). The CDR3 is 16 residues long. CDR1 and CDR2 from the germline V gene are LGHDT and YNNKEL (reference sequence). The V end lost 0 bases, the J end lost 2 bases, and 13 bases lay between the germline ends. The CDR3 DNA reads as TGTGCCAGCAGCCAAGATGGGAACAGGGTACAAGAGACCCAGTACTTC. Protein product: CASSQDGNRVQETQYF.

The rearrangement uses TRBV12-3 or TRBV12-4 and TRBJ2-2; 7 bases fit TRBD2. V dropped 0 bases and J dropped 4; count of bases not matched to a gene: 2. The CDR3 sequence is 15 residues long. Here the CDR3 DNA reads TGTGCCAGCAGTTTAGCGGGGGGGGTCACCGGGGAGCTGTTTTTT. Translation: CASSLAGGVTGELFF.

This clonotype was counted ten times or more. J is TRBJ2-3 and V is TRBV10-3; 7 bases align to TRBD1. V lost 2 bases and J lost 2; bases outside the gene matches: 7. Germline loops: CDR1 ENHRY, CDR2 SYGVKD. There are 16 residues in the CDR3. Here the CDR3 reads CAISEDSGGNTDTQYF. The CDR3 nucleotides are TGTGCCATCAGTGAGGATTCAGGGGGTAACACAGATACGCAGTATTTT.

CDR3 sequence: CASRRKGTLTEAFF. The DNA of the CDR3 is TGTGCCAGCAGACGAAAAGGGACACTAACTGAAGCTTTCTTT. This chain joins TRBV6-1 and TRBJ1-1; weak D call: TRBD1 (6 bases). The CDR3 loop spans 14 amino acids. V lost 6 bases, J lost 5 bases, and 16 bases lay in between. Germline-derived CDR1 and CDR2 are MNHNS and SASEGT.

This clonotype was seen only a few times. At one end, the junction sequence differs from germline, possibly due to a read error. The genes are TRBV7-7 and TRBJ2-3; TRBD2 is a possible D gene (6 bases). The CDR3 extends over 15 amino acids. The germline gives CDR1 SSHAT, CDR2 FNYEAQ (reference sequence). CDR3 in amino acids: CASSLTSVGTDTQYF. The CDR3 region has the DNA TGTGCTAGCAGCCTGACTAGTGTGGGCACAGATACGCAGTATTTT.

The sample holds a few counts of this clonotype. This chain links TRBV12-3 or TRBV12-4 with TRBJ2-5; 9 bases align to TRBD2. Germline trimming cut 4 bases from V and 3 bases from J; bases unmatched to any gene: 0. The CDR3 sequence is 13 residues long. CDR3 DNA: TGTGCCAGCAGTTGGACTAGCGAAGAGACCCAGTACTTC. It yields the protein CASSWTSEETQYF.

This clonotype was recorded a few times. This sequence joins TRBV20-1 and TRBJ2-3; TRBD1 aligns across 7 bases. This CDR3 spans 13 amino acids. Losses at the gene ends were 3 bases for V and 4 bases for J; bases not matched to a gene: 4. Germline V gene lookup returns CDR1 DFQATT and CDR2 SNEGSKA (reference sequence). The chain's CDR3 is CSASPTGADTQYF. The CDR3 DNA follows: TGCAGTGCTAGTCCTACAGGGGCAGATACGCAGTATTTT.

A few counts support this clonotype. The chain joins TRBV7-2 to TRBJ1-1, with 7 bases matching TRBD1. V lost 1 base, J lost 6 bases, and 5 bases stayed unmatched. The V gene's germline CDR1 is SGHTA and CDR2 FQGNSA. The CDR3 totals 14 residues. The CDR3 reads CASSLDGRGAEAFF. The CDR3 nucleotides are TGTGCCAGCAGCTTAGATGGCAGGGGGGCTGAAGCTTTCTTT.